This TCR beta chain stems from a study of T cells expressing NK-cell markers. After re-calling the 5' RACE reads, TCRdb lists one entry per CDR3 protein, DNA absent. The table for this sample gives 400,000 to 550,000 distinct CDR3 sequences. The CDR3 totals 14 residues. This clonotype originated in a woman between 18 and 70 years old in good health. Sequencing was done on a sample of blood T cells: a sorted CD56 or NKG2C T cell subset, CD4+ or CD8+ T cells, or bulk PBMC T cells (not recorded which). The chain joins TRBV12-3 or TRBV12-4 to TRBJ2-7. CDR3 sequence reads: CASSLVGQLREQYF.